This T cell receptor beta chain appears in the sequencing data of a study of blood T cell repertoires in COVID-19. As for the study in general: Acute and convalescent COVID-19 samples came from the United States, Italy and Spain. In each case, the material was cDNA or gDNA derived from T cells, B-cell-depleted T cells, or PBMCs.

TCRdb's table, derived via immunoSEQ multiplex PCR, lists solely in-frame clones and lacks some. The sample yields 45,000 to 65,000 clones, around 84% seen once. Trimming stripped 4 bases from V and 6 bases from J, with 10 bases between. The CDR3 length is 13 residues. Looked up from germline, CDR1 is SNHLY and CDR2 is FYNNEI. This clone was seen only a few times. Input material: peripheral blood. The receptor was isolated from an older man with active COVID-19. V is TRBV2 and J is TRBJ2-1, with TRBD2 as a possible D gene (6 bases). In DNA, the CDR3 is TGTGCCAGCAGTGGGCTAGCGCTCAATGAGCAGTTCTTC. Its protein is CASSGLALNEQFF.